These 18 T cell receptor beta chains were all obtained from the same sample, sequenced in a study of blood T cell repertoires in COVID-19. Here immunoSEQ multiplex PCR was the method, and the copy in TCRdb shows in-frame clones only, minus some. The profile shows 150,000 or so clones, 92% of them singletons. The sequencing sample was made of peripheral blood. The receptors stem from a man younger than 40 with COVID-19, enrolled during active disease.

V and J are TRBV6-4 and TRBJ1-2; tentative D call: TRBD1 (6 bases). Germline CDR1 reads MRHNA; CDR2 reads SNTAGT. This CDR3 comprises 13 residues. With 6 bases removed from V and 6 bases from J, the gap between germline ends came to 14 bases. The CDR3 sequence: CASRPDSVDGYTF. DNA for the CDR3: TGTGCCAGCAGGCCGGACAGCGTGGATGGCTACACCTTC.

The chain is built from TRBV5-4 and TRBJ1-1; D unresolved. The CDR3 has 16 residues. Trimming removed 2 bases at V and 0 bases at J, with 14 bases between. The V gene's germline CDR1 is SGHNT and CDR2 YYREEE (reference sequence). CDR3 sequence: CASSFYDSFMNTEAFF. The CDR3 bases are TGTGCCAGCAGCTTTTACGACTCGTTTATGAACACTGAAGCTTTCTTT. Complete variable domain (other parts from reference TRBV5-4 and TRBJ1-1): ETGVTQSPTHLIKTRGQQVTLRCSSQSGHNTVSWYQQALGQGPQFIFQYYREEENGRGNFPPRFSGLQFPNYSSELNVNALELDDSALYLCASSFYDSFMNTEAFFGQGTRLTVV.

The CDR3 sequence is CASSPGGNSPLHF. The CDR3 DNA sequence: TGTGCCAGCAGTCCGGGGGGGAATTCACCCCTCCACTTT. The genes are TRBV6-5 and TRBJ1-6; the D gene is possibly TRBD1 (5 bases). V was pared by 5 bases and J by 7 bases, with 9 bases between. This CDR3 contains 13 residues. Germline CDR1 is MNHEY and CDR2 is SVGAGI.

V is TRBV19 and J is TRBJ1-5; maybe TRBD1 (5 bases). Germline V gene lookup returns CDR1 LNHDA and CDR2 SQIVND (reference sequence). Deletions cut 7 bases from V and 0 bases from J, with 19 bases between. The CDR3 sequence is 17 residues long. DNA of the CDR3: TGTGCCAGTACTTTGGGGCACTCAGTATATAGCAATCAGCCCCAGCATTTT. Protein: CASTLGHSVYSNQPQHF. Full variable domain (missing parts from reference TRBV19 and TRBJ1-5): DGGITQSPKYLFRKEGQNVTLSCEQNLNHDAMYWYRQDPGQGLRLIYYSQIVNDFQKGDIAEGYSVSREKKESFPLTVTSAQKNPTAFYLCASTLGHSVYSNQPQHFGDGTRLSIL.

The genes are TRBV5-1 and TRBJ2-7; D is possibly TRBD2 (6 bases). V lost 7 bases to trimming and J lost 5 bases, with 19 bases between them. The CDR3 spans 14 residues. CDR1 SGHRS and CDR2 YFSETQ come from the germline V gene. The CDR3 region has the DNA TGCGCCAGCGTGAGGGACTCCCCGACCGACGAGCAGTACTTC. This translates into CASVRDSPTDEQYF. The full variable domain, completed using reference TRBV5-1 and TRBJ2-7, is KAGVTQTPRYLIKTRGQQVTLSCSPISGHRSVSWYQQTPGQGLQFLFEYFSETQRNKGNFPGRFSGRQFSNSRSEMNVSTLELGDSALYLCASVRDSPTDEQYFGPGTRLTVT.

The chain uses TRBV11-2 and TRBJ1-4; 9 nucleotides match TRBD1. Unmatched junction bases numbered 10, after V lost 6 bases and J lost 8 bases. Germline V gives CDR1 SGHAT, CDR2 FQNNGV. The CDR3 spans 15 residues. The CDR3 coding sequence is TGTGCCAGCAGTTCCTGGGGACAGGGACCCGAAAAACTGTTTTTT. This codes for CASSSWGQGPEKLFF.

V is TRBV19 and J is TRBJ1-2; tentative D call: TRBD1 (5 bases). Trimming took off 3 bases at V and 4 bases at J, with 9 bases between the two ends. The germline CDR1 and CDR2 sequences are LNHDA and SQIVND (reference sequence). This CDR3 contains 13 residues. CDR3 amino acids: CASSIQGPYGYTF. The DNA for the CDR3 is TGTGCCAGTAGTATCCAGGGCCCCTATGGCTACACCTTC.

CDR3 region: CASSMMAGYNYGYTF. In nucleotides, the CDR3 is TGTGCCAGTAGTATGATGGCGGGGTATAACTATGGCTACACCTTC. The chain links TRBV19 to TRBJ1-2; D ambiguous. Trimming removed 3 bases from V and 1 base from J, with 12 bases in between. Per the germline V gene, CDR1 is LNHDA and CDR2 is SQIVND (reference sequence). The CDR3 sequence is 15 residues long. The whole variable domain, remainder taken from reference TRBV19 and TRBJ1-2, is DGGITQSPKYLFRKEGQNVTLSCEQNLNHDAMYWYRQDPGQGLRLIYYSQIVNDFQKGDIAEGYSVSREKKESFPLTVTSAQKNPTAFYLCASSMMAGYNYGYTFGSGTRLTVV.

The rearrangement links TRBV6-6 to TRBJ2-1; TRBD2 is a possible D gene (6 bases). V shed 6 bases and J shed 4 bases, with 16 bases lying between them. Germline V CDR1 and CDR2: MNHNY, SVGAGI (reference sequence). This CDR3 is 15 amino acids long. The CDR3 nucleotides read TGTGCCAGCAGCAACGGACTAACATATTACAATGAGCAGTTCTTC. Its protein is CASSNGLTYYNEQFF.

This clone was found a few times. The rearrangement uses TRBV27 and TRBJ1-2; weak D call: TRBD1 (5 bases). CDR1 MNHEY and CDR2 SMNVEV come from the germline V gene (reference sequence). The CDR3 spans 15 residues. The V and J ends lost 3 bases and 5 bases respectively, with 16 bases between them. CDR3 DNA sequence: TGTGCCAGCAGTTTGGGAGGGGATCCAGGGTATGGCTACACCTTC. It yields the protein CASSLGGDPGYGYTF.

This clone has a single count. The CDR3 nucleotides are TGTGCCAGCAGCCCGTTTGGGGACAGGGGAACCAGCAATCAGCCCCAGCATTTT. It yields the protein CASSPFGDRGTSNQPQHF. V and J are TRBV3-1 (or the pseudogene TRBV3-2) and TRBJ1-5, with 10 bases identical to TRBD1. V shed 4 bases, J shed 1 base, and the junction held 10 bases outside the gene matches. Germline V gene sequence: CDR1 LGHDT, CDR2 YNNKEL (reference sequence). CDR3 length: 18 residues.

V and J are TRBV12-3 or TRBV12-4 and TRBJ1-4; D is perhaps TRBD1 (5 bases). The CDR3 has 12 amino acids. Trimming stripped 4 bases from V and 8 bases from J, with 8 bases between. The CDR3 sequence: CASSSKGEKLFF. The CDR3 bases are TGTGCCAGCAGTTCGAAGGGGGAAAAACTGTTTTTT.

The chain is built from TRBV19 and TRBJ1-4; D possibly corresponds to TRBD1 (5 bases). This CDR3 has 15 amino acids. Germline V gene lookup returns CDR1 LNHDA and CDR2 SQIVND (reference sequence). V lost 3 bases, J lost 8 bases, and 16 bases lay in between. CDR3 DNA: TGTGCCAGTAGTATGAATGGGGCGCAAGGCGAAAAACTGTTTTTT. Translating it yields CASSMNGAQGEKLFF.

The chain has TRBV6-6 and TRBJ2-1, with 10 bases fitting TRBD2. CDR3 size: 15 residues. Germline V gives CDR1 MNHNY, CDR2 SVGAGI (reference sequence). The J segment lost 6 bases and the V segment lost 0 bases, leaving 2 bases of the junction unmatched. Written as DNA, the CDR3 is TGTGCCAGCAGTTACTCTCTAGCGGGGGCCAATGAGCAGTTCTTC. It encodes CASSYSLAGANEQFF.

This chain connects TRBV6-4 to TRBJ1-5, with TRBD1 as a possible D gene (5 bases). Trimming took 10 bases from V and 4 from J, leaving 17 bases between them. This CDR3 comprises 14 residues. Germline-derived CDR1 and CDR2 are MRHNA and SNTAGT. The CDR3: CATRGRGGNQPQHF. The CDR3 nucleotides read TGTGCCACCCGCGGGAGGGGAGGGAATCAGCCCCAGCATTTT.

The V call is TRBV5-1, the J call TRBJ2-3; 8 nucleotides line up with TRBD2. CDR1 is SGHRS, CDR2 YFSETQ, per germline. V trimming: 0 bases; J trimming: 2 bases; junction bases outside the gene matches: 5. The CDR3 is 16 amino acids. In nucleotides, the CDR3 is TGCGCCAGCAGCTTGGCGGGTAGCGGGATCACAGATACGCAGTATTTT. This codes for CASSLAGSGITDTQYF.

This chain's CDR3 is CASSLAHGGGSEKLFF. As DNA, the CDR3 is TGCGCCAGCAGCTTGGCCCATGGAGGGGGCAGTGAAAAACTGTTTTTT. The chain employs TRBV5-1 and TRBJ1-4, with 7 bases lining up with TRBD1. Germline V CDR1 and CDR2: SGHRS, YFSETQ. V shed 0 bases and J 7 bases; nucleotides not matched to a gene: 9. CDR3 length equals 16 residues.

The chain uses TRBV3-1 (or the pseudogene TRBV3-2) and TRBJ2-7; 7 nucleotides line up with TRBD1. The CDR3 is 13 amino acids. Trimming at V came to 4 bases and at J to 4 bases, leaving 4 bases not matched to a gene. Germline V gives CDR1 LGHDT, CDR2 YNNKEL (reference sequence). The chain's CDR3 is CASSPGTEYEQYF. As DNA, the CDR3 is TGTGCCAGCAGCCCCGGGACAGAATACGAGCAGTACTTC.